One and the same sample provided the 12 T cell receptor beta chains below, sequenced in a study of shared clonotypes between healthy human individuals. TCRdb's table, derived via immunoSEQ multiplex PCR, lists solely in-frame clones and lacks some. Of around 1.6 million clones in the sample, nearly 99% were seen once. Sequencing input: naive CD4+ T cells sorted from blood. As to subset: CD45RA+ positively selected. The origin of the receptors is a man aged 25-40 years in good health.

The rearrangement joins TRBV28 to TRBJ2-7; no clear D. In germline, CDR1 is MDHEN, CDR2 SYDVKM. Trimming pared 4 bases from V and 9 bases from J, leaving 10 bases between. This CDR3 comprises 11 residues. This chain's CDR3 is CASSSPPRQYF. CDR3 bases: TGTGCCAGCAGTTCCCCGCCCCGGCAGTACTTC.

This clone was recorded once. This chain connects TRBV2 to TRBJ2-5; 10 bases map to TRBD1. Trimming cost V 3 bases and J 6 bases; bases outside gene matches: 4. Germline V gene lookup returns CDR1 SNHLY and CDR2 FYNNEI. The CDR3 consists of 14 residues. CDR3 sequence (DNA): TGTGCCAGCAGTGATCGACAGGGGGCGAAGACCCAGTACTTC. It specifies CASSDRQGAKTQYF.

The genes are TRBV6-5 and TRBJ1-2; 9 nucleotides align to TRBD1. Trimming took 10 bases from V and 6 from J; bases not matched to a gene: 6. The CDR3 is 12 residues long. Germline V CDR1 and CDR2: MNHEY, SVGAGI. DNA of the CDR3: TGTGCCACCTGGACAGGGGCTGATGGCTACACCTTC. Translating gives CATWTGADGYTF.

The genes are TRBV29-1 and TRBJ2-3; 7 bases agree with TRBD2. V lost 7 bases to trimming and J lost 4 bases; unmatched junction nucleotides: 8. The CDR3 runs 13 residues. Per the germline V gene, CDR1 is SQVTM and CDR2 is ANQGSEA. CDR3 nucleotides: TGCAGCGGAGGGGCTAGCGGAGCAGATACGCAGTATTTT. It is translated as CSGGASGADTQYF.

This clone is a singleton in its sample. V is TRBV10-3 and J is TRBJ2-7, with 9 positions matching TRBD1. The ends lost 4 bases at V and 3 bases at J; junction bases unmatched: 4. The CDR3 consists of 14 residues. Per germline, CDR1 ENHRY and CDR2 SYGVKD. The CDR3 bases are TGTGCCATCAGTGGACCGGGACAGGGCTACGAGCAGTACTTC. It specifies CAISGPGQGYEQYF.

The chain has TRBV6-5 and TRBJ2-3; TRBD2 matches at 9 bases. CDR1 is MNHEY, CDR2 SVGAGI, per germline. This CDR3 comprises 16 residues. With 0 bases clipped from V and 4 bases from J, the junction kept 5 bases outside the gene matches. Written as DNA, the CDR3 is TGTGCCAGCAGTTACTCTGGCGGGAGGGTTTCAGATACGCAGTATTTT. Protein: CASSYSGGRVSDTQYF.

The chain recombines TRBV28 with TRBJ1-1; D not resolved. This CDR3 is 12 amino acids long. Germline assignment: CDR1 MDHEN and CDR2 SYDVKM. Trimming shortened V by 2 bases and J by 8 bases, and 9 bases separated the two germline ends. The CDR3 protein is CASSLGRREAFF. For the CDR3, the DNA is TGTGCCAGCAGTTTAGGCAGGCGAGAAGCTTTCTTT.

Here the CDR3 reads CASRHRDLATGELFF. The CDR3 coding sequence is TGTGCCAGCAGGCATCGAGATTTAGCCACCGGGGAGCTGTTTTTT. V is TRBV2 and J is TRBJ2-2; unclear D gene. Germline V gene sequence: CDR1 SNHLY, CDR2 FYNNEI. This CDR3 has 15 amino acids. The ends were cut back, 6 bases at V and 4 bases at J, with 15 bases in the middle.

The chain has TRBV27 and TRBJ1-5, with D tentatively TRBD1 (6 bases). Per germline, CDR1 MNHEY and CDR2 SMNVEV (reference sequence). The CDR3 totals 15 residues. V shed 6 bases and J shed 3 bases, with 15 bases lying between them. CDR3 nucleotides: TGTGCCAGCAGGACCTTCGACAGGCCCAATCAGCCCCAGCATTTT. Residues: CASRTFDRPNQPQHF.

The J gene is TRBJ2-3, the V gene TRBV5-1; 9 bases line up with TRBD1. CDR3 length equals 14 residues. Germline V gene sequence: CDR1 SGHRS, CDR2 YFSETQ. J lost 3 bases, V lost 4 bases, and 3 bases had no gene match. The CDR3 DNA is TGCGCCAGCAGCGGCGGGACAGGGACAGATACGCAGTATTTT. Encoded protein: CASSGGTGTDTQYF.

The genes are TRBV2 and TRBJ1-1; D might be TRBD1 (5 bases). The CDR3 sequence is 11 residues long. Germline V gene sequence: CDR1 SNHLY, CDR2 FYNNEI. V was cut by 7 bases and J by 6 bases, with 9 bases left in between. CDR3 coding DNA: TGTGCCAGCATTGGGGCCTCTGAAGCTTTCTTT. This sequence encodes CASIGASEAFF.

This clone has just one count. This chain uses TRBV29-1 with TRBJ1-2; D call uncertain. This CDR3 has 11 residues. The V end lost 1 base, the J end lost 8 bases, and 8 bases lay between the germline ends. Germline CDR1 is SQVTM and CDR2 is ANQGSEA. The CDR3 DNA follows: TGCAGCGTTGAAGTGCGGGCCGGCTACACCTTC. Translating it yields CSVEVRAGYTF.